The clone carrying this TCR beta chain appeared once. What it binds is not known. The data derive from a study of a mutant IDH1 vaccine in newly diagnosed glioma. Study-level background: Onset of vaccination occurred 4-6 weeks following radiotherapy alone, or with temozolomide cycles. Before enrollment, the patients had been treated with radiotherapy alone, temozolomide alone, or both together. Most of them had received both. Week 35 held visit V12, while week 47 held visit V13.

This CDR3 is built from 14 residues. V lost 2 bases, J lost 7 bases, and 4 bases stayed unmatched. Germline CDR1 reads MNHEY; CDR2 reads SVGAGI. Here immunoSEQ multiplex PCR was the method, and the copy in TCRdb shows in-frame clones only, minus some. The sample lists some 54,000 clones; approximately 81% were seen once. The sample's time point: week 35, safety follow-up. Mutant IDH1 20-mer peptide, at 300 ug, made up each vaccine dose, with topical imiquimod. Points from the study as a whole: Top-clonotype changes in peripheral T cells seemed unrelated to pseudoprogression.

The chain combines TRBV6-5 with TRBJ2-1, with TRBD1 matching 8 bases. The sequences come from PBMCs, collected from a glioma patient whose treatment included an IDH1 peptide vaccine. The source of this sequence is a woman younger than 30 with glioma. CDR3 in amino acids: CASSYGQGVNEQFF. In DNA form, the CDR3 reads TGTGCCAGCAGTTACGGACAGGGAGTGAATGAGCAGTTCTTC.